The clone carrying this T cell receptor (beta chain) was recorded at least ten times. Unique molecular identifiers were used in preparing the TCRbeta library. TCRdb itself ran the PCR reads through MiXCR, one entry per CDR3 protein. The data show more than 550,000 distinct CDR3 sequences, 10% seen once. This specimen belongs to a study of T-cell reconstitution after alpha-beta-depleted transplantation in children. V was pared by 3 bases and J by 5 bases, with 14 bases between. There are 13 residues in the CDR3. CDR1 is DFQATT and CDR2 is SNEGSKA in the germline V gene (reference sequence). The J gene is TRBJ2-7, the V gene TRBV20-1, with D possibly matching TRBD1 (5 bases). The sequenced sample was PBMCs from the stem cell graft donor, obtained from the stem cell graft. This TCR derives from a human donor who donated a stem cell graft to a child with acute myeloid leukemia. The CDR3 coding sequence is TGCAGTGCTAGTGGTCAGGGCAAACACGAGCAGTACTTC. Its translation is CSASGQGKHEQYF.